This T cell receptor beta chain was recovered during a study of blood T cell repertoires in COVID-19. Across the whole study: Specimens from acute and convalescent COVID-19 originated in the United States, Italy and Spain. Nucleic acid was either cDNA or gDNA, and it came from T cells, B-cell-depleted T cells, or PBMCs.

This CDR3 has 15 residues. Germline CDR1 and CDR2: SGHTA and FQGNSA. V was shortened by 1 base and J by 5 bases, with 15 bases between the two germline ends. The table came from immunoSEQ multiplex PCR; TCRdb's copy has only in-frame clones and leaves some out. The sample consists of 70,000 or so clones, 75% to 80% of them appearing once. Sequencing input: peripheral blood. The source of this sequence is a human donor in a cohort sampled during active COVID-19. This chain connects TRBV7-2 to TRBJ2-7; a weak D match, TRBD1 (5 bases). CDR3 protein: CASSLGYLGLDEQYF. The CDR3 DNA sequence: TGTGCCAGCAGCTTAGGGTATCTGGGGCTCGACGAGCAGTACTTC.